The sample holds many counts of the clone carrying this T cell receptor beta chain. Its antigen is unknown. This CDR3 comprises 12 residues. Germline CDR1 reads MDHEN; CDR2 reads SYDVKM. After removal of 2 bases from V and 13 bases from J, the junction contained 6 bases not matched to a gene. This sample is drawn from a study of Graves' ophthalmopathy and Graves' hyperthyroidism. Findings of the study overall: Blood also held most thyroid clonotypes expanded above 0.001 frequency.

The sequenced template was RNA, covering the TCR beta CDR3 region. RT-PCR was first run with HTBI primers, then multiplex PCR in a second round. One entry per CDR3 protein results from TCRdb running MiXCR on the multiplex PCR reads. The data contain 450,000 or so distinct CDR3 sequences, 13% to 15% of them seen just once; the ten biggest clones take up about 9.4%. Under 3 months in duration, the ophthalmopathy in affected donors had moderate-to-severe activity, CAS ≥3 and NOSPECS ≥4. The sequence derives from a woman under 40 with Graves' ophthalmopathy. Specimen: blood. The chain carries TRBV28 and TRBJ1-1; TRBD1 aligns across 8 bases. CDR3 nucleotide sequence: TGTGCCAGCAGTTTACTCCGGGACAGGTGTTTCTTT. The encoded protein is CASSLLRDRCFF.